This T cell receptor (beta chain) was documented in a study of T cell repertoires in cytomegalovirus infection (dated by TCRdb to the late 2010s). Describing the broader study: Recently identified HLA-C-restricted CMV epitopes, whose presentation resists viral immunomodulation, were targeted by peptide stimulations together with well-studied HLA-B-restricted epitopes. The HLA type of each donor mattered for the analysis, because public TCR beta signatures pointed to carriage of CMV infection along with the matching HLA type. Overall study outcomes, separate from this receptor: The ex vivo response was dominated by HLA-C-restricted CMV-specific TCR beta clonotypes, which also provided the single most frequent clonotype in two of eight donors. Carriers of CMV infection plus the relevant HLA type were discriminated by the cumulative frequency of public TCR beta family members in the study cohort and in an independent approximately 360-donor cohort.

In light of the paper, this sample's treatment or condition label describes: in vitro stimulation with specific CMV peptide epitopes to enrich CMV-specific T cells. The run used an Illumina HiSeq 1500. TCRdb ran its own pipeline on the public reads, namely fastp trimming at Q25 and MiXCR clone calling, and kept in-frame beta chains. Each entry is one CDR3 protein sequence, shown with its most common DNA and genes. This sample has some 270,000 distinct CDR3 sequences in its table, and roughly a fifth of those were observed once. The biggest ten clones account for approximately 19% of the sample. The CDR3 has 13 amino acids, counting the end cysteine and phenylalanine. Only the CDR3 region is kept as DNA, spanning 39 bases read in frame from base 1. CDR1 and CDR2 are read off the germline V gene as MNHEY and SVGAGI. V lost 6 bases and J lost 7 bases; the stretch between them is 15 bases long. Points on this clonotype: Its antigen remains undetermined. No per-base quality is available; no much larger clone lies one base away.

The rearranged chain carries TRBV6-5 and TRBJ1-1; the D region possibly corresponds to TRBD1 (5 bases align). The TCR was taken from a human donor in good health (CMV status not recorded). Some clones in this sample may be carry-over from other donors' samples. The sequencing here drew on cultured PBMCs, taken from culture after CMV antigen stimulation. The DNA is as follows: TGTGCCAGCAGCCCCTCCGGGACCTTTGAAGCTTTCTTT. Translated, it gives CASSPSGTFEAFF.